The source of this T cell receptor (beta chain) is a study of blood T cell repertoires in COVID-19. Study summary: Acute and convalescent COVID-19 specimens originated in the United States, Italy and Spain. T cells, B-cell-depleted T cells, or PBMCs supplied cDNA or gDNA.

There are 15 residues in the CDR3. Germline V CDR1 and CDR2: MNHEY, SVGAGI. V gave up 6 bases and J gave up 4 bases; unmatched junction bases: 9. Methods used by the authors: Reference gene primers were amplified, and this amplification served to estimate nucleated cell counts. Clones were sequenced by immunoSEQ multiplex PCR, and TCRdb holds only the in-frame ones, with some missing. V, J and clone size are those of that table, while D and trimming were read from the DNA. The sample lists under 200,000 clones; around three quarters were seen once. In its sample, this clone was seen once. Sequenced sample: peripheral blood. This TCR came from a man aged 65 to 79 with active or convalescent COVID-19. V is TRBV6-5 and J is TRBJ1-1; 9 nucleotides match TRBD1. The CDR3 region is CASRTRTGVVTEAFF. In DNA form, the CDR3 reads TGTGCCAGCAGGACCCGGACAGGGGTGGTCACTGAAGCTTTCTTT.